The 25 T cell receptor beta chains below all came from one sample that was sequenced in a study of blood T cell repertoires in COVID-19. Profiled with immunoSEQ multiplex PCR; TCRdb holds only in-frame clones, not every one. The sample lists 95,000 to 100,000 clones, around 87% occurring once. What was sequenced was peripheral blood. These receptors were taken from a woman in her 30s with acute or convalescent COVID-19.

The chain is built from TRBV28 and TRBJ2-1; 9 bases match TRBD1. CDR3 length: 16 residues. Germline V gives CDR1 MDHEN, CDR2 SYDVKM. V dropped 5 bases and J dropped 8; count of bases not matched to a gene: 13. CDR3 in amino acids: CASSGGVQGARHEQFF. CDR3 nucleotide sequence: TGTGCCAGCAGTGGGGGGGTACAGGGGGCAAGGCATGAGCAGTTCTTC.

V gene TRBV15 combines with J gene TRBJ2-3, with 11 bases identical to TRBD2. Germline CDR1 and CDR2: LNHNV and YYDKDF (reference sequence). After removal of 2 bases from V and 6 bases from J, the junction contained 7 bases not matched to a gene. This CDR3 comprises 16 residues. The CDR3 nucleotides read TGTGCCACCAGCAGACTAGCGGGGGGACTTACGGATACGCAGTATTTT. Protein: CATSRLAGGLTDTQYF.

V usage is TRBV9 and J usage is TRBJ2-1; D possibly corresponds to TRBD2 (5 bases). The CDR3 has 15 amino acids. Germline values: CDR1 SGDLS, CDR2 YYNGEE. V was pared by 2 bases and J by 8 bases, with 17 bases between. The CDR3 region is CASSVGAGKMDEQFF. In nucleotides, the CDR3 is TGTGCCAGCAGCGTGGGCGCCGGGAAGATGGATGAGCAGTTCTTC.

The chain uses TRBV9 and TRBJ1-6; maybe TRBD1 (6 bases). The V end was cut by 0 bases, the J end by 9 bases, with 16 bases between. This CDR3 spans 16 amino acids. Germline V gene sequence: CDR1 SGDLS, CDR2 YYNGEE. The CDR3 DNA follows: TGTGCCAGCAGCGTAGGTGGGGGCGTCCCTCTTTCACCCCTCCACTTT. Amino acids: CASSVGGGVPLSPLHF.

This clone was seen only a few times. The chain joins TRBV23-1 to TRBJ2-7, with 9 bases lining up with TRBD2. TRBV23-1 is an ORF for which the function is uncertain. The CDR3 loop spans 17 amino acids. Unmatched junction bases numbered 11, after V lost 2 bases and J lost 3 bases. DNA for the CDR3: TGCGCCAGCAGTCAAGTGGGAGAGGTAGCGGGGGTCTACGAGCAGTACTTC. Encoded protein: CASSQVGEVAGVYEQYF.

The chain couples TRBV11-1 to TRBJ1-1, with 7 bases lining up with TRBD1. Trimming took 2 bases from V and 0 from J; bases not matched to a gene: 3. Germline CDR1 and CDR2: SGHAT and FQDESV (reference sequence). The CDR3 has 15 amino acids. CDR3 nucleotide sequence: TGTGCCAGCAGCTTATCACAGGGGATGAACACTGAAGCTTTCTTT. Its protein is CASSLSQGMNTEAFF. Drawing the rest from reference TRBV11-1 and TRBJ1-1, the complete variable domain is EAEVAQSPRYKITEKSQAVAFWCDPISGHATLYWYRQILGQGPELLVQFQDESVVDDSQLPKDRFSAERLKGVDSTLKIQPAELGDSAMYLCASSLSQGMNTEAFFGQGTRLTVV.

The J gene is TRBJ1-1, the V gene TRBV12-3 or TRBV12-4; D ambiguous. The germline V and J ends were trimmed by 6 bases and 6 bases, with 5 bases remaining between them. This CDR3 is built from 10 residues. The CDR3 spells CASRASEAFF. Written as DNA, the CDR3 is TGTGCCAGCAGGGCCTCTGAAGCTTTCTTT.

The chain is built from TRBV28 and TRBJ1-2; the D is unclear. V lost 2 bases and J lost 0, with 4 bases in between. The CDR3 extends over 13 amino acids. Germline CDR1 reads MDHEN; CDR2 reads SYDVKM. CDR3 bases: TGTGCCAGCAGTTTACGTACTAACTATGGCTACACCTTC. As protein: CASSLRTNYGYTF.

This sequence joins TRBV4-1 and TRBJ2-7; D gene ambiguous. The germline V gene encodes CDR1 MGHRA and CDR2 YSYEKL. The V and J ends lost 0 bases and 7 bases respectively, with 13 bases between them. CDR3 length: 14 residues. The CDR3 spells CASSQDEQLREQYF. The CDR3 nucleotides are TGCGCCAGCAGCCAAGATGAACAGCTCAGGGAGCAGTACTTC.

The chain uses TRBV7-6 and TRBJ2-3, with TRBD2 identical over 8 bases. The V segment lost 5 bases and the J segment 1 base; nucleotides outside the gene matches: 5. CDR3 length: 15 residues. CDR1 is SGHVS, CDR2 FNYEAQ, per germline. CDR3 sequence (DNA): TGTGCCAGCAGCACAGCGGGGGCACGCACAGATACGCAGTATTTT. It translates to CASSTAGARTDTQYF.

The chain carries TRBV9 and TRBJ2-3, with a possible D match to TRBD1 (6 bases). CDR1 SGDLS and CDR2 YYNGEE come from the germline V gene. Trimming took off 8 bases at V and 0 bases at J, with 16 bases between the two ends. CDR3 length: 15 residues. The CDR3 spells CASSFRGGSTDTQYF. The CDR3 DNA reads TGTGCCAGTTCCTTCAGAGGGGGAAGCACAGATACGCAGTATTTT. The whole variable domain, remainder taken from reference TRBV9 and TRBJ2-3, is DSGVTQTPKHLITATGQRVTLRCSPRSGDLSVYWYQQSLDQGLQFLIQYYNGEERAKGNILERFSAQQFPDLHSELNLSSLELGDSALYFCASSFRGGSTDTQYFGPGTRLTVL.

This chain links TRBV19 with TRBJ1-4; D remains unclear. Trimming left V 5 bases short and J 0 bases short, with 7 bases between. Germline V CDR1 and CDR2: LNHDA, SQIVND (reference sequence). The CDR3 extends over 14 amino acids. CDR3 region: CASSLRATNEKLFF. The DNA for the CDR3 is TGTGCCAGTAGTCTTCGGGCAACTAATGAAAAACTGTTTTTT.

The chain joins TRBV2 to TRBJ2-2; 8 bases line up with TRBD1. Germline V gene data show CDR1 as SNHLY and CDR2 as FYNNEI. The CDR3 has 14 residues. J lost 0 bases, V lost 8 bases, and 2 bases had no gene match. DNA of the CDR3: TGTGCCAGCCTACAGGGGGCGAACACCGGGGAGCTGTTTTTT. Translated, it gives CASLQGANTGELFF.

On this clone: Different DNA sequences within this sample yield the same CDR3. This chain uses TRBV2 with TRBJ1-6; D is undetermined. In germline, CDR1 is SNHLY, CDR2 FYNNEI. The CDR3 is 14 amino acids. V lost 3 bases and J 6 bases, leaving 9 bases between the germline ends. CDR3 sequence reads: CASSEARLNSPLHF. The CDR3 DNA is TGTGCCAGCAGTGAGGCCAGGCTTAATTCACCCCTCCACTTT.

The chain couples TRBV18 to TRBJ2-3; the match to TRBD2 covers 8 bases. Germline CDR1 and CDR2: KGHSH and LQKENI. Losses at the gene ends were 6 bases for V and 5 bases for J; bases not matched to a gene: 10. The CDR3 length is 15 residues. DNA of the CDR3: TGTGCCAGCTCCCCGGTCGGGGGGGCGAAAGATACGCAGTATTTT. The encoded protein is CASSPVGGAKDTQYF. The variable domain in full, with the rest retrieved from reference TRBV18 and TRBJ2-3, is NAGVMQNPRHLVRRRGQEARLRCSPMKGHSHVYWYRQLPEEGLKFMVYLQKENIIDESGMPKERFSAEFPKEGPSILRIQQVVRGDSAAYFCASSPVGGAKDTQYFGPGTRLTVL.

This rearrangement joins TRBV5-1 to TRBJ2-7; the D is unclear. CDR1 is SGHRS, CDR2 YFSETQ, per germline. Trimming stripped 3 bases from V and 7 bases from J, with 11 bases between. This CDR3 has 12 residues. CDR3 sequence reads: CASSSEAGEQYF. The CDR3 DNA reads as TGCGCCAGCAGCTCCGAGGCTGGGGAGCAGTACTTC.

The genes are TRBV27 and TRBJ1-5, with 7 bases matching TRBD1. Germline V gene lookup returns CDR1 MNHEY and CDR2 SMNVEV (reference sequence). Trimming removed 5 bases from V and 3 bases from J; junction bases left unmatched: 7. This CDR3 comprises 15 residues. The CDR3 DNA is TGTGCCAGCAGTCCGTTAGGGGGCTTCAATCAGCCCCAGCATTTT. This sequence encodes CASSPLGGFNQPQHF.

This chain uses TRBV5-1 with TRBJ2-2; D uncertain. This CDR3 contains 14 residues. The germline V gene has CDR1 SGHRS and CDR2 YFSETQ. Trimming removed 2 bases from V and 3 bases from J, with 8 bases in between. The CDR3 sequence: CASSFSSYTGELFF. CDR3 nucleotides: TGCGCCAGCAGCTTTAGTAGTTACACCGGGGAGCTGTTTTTT. Full variable domain (remainder filled in from reference TRBV5-1 and TRBJ2-2): KAGVTQTPRYLIKTRGQQVTLSCSPISGHRSVSWYQQTPGQGLQFLFEYFSETQRNKGNFPGRFSGRQFSNSRSEMNVSTLELGDSALYLCASSFSSYTGELFFGEGSRLTVL.

The chain carries TRBV28 and TRBJ2-6; D may be TRBD2 (6 bases). The V gene lost 6 bases and the J gene lost 0 bases, with 24 bases spanning the gap. Germline V lookup: CDR1 MDHEN, CDR2 SYDVKM. There are 20 residues in the CDR3. Here the CDR3 reads CASRSPGGASSLSGANVLTF. The CDR3 nucleotides read TGTGCCAGCAGGTCCCCAGGCGGGGCGTCCAGCCTCTCTGGGGCCAACGTCCTGACTTTC.

This rearrangement joins TRBV2 to TRBJ2-7, with 10 bases aligning to TRBD1. J gave up 3 bases and V 3 bases, and 2 bases lay outside the gene matches. This CDR3 spans 14 amino acids. CDR1 is SNHLY and CDR2 is FYNNEI in the germline V gene. As DNA, the CDR3 is TGTGCCAGCAGTGAGACAGGGGGCAACTACGAGCAGTACTTC. Translation: CASSETGGNYEQYF.

This chain joins TRBV7-2 and TRBJ2-3; D may be TRBD2 (5 bases). Trimming took off 0 bases at V and 2 bases at J, with 9 bases between the two ends. Germline V lookup: CDR1 SGHTA, CDR2 FQGNSA. The CDR3 covers 15 residues. The CDR3 DNA follows: TGTGCCAGCAGCTTAGCCGGACTCGTCACAGATACGCAGTATTTT. It encodes CASSLAGLVTDTQYF.

V is TRBV18 and J is TRBJ1-4; D not certain. Trimming took off 3 bases at V and 0 bases at J, with 11 bases between the two ends. The CDR3 totals 16 residues. CDR1 and CDR2 from the germline V gene are KGHSH and LQKENI. The CDR3 coding sequence is TGTGCCAGCTCACCGGGCAGCTTTGCAACTAATGAAAAACTGTTTTTT. Encoded protein: CASSPGSFATNEKLFF.

This chain links TRBV27 with TRBJ1-6; no clear D gene. V dropped 3 bases and J dropped 7 bases, with 7 bases sitting between them. The germline V gene has CDR1 MNHEY and CDR2 SMNVEV (reference sequence). The CDR3 totals 13 residues. The CDR3, as DNA: TGTGCCAGCAGTTTCGGCGGAAATTCACCCCTCCACTTT. It encodes CASSFGGNSPLHF.

The chain carries TRBV2 and TRBJ1-1, with 9 bases fitting TRBD1. Germline CDR1 reads SNHLY; CDR2 reads FYNNEI. The CDR3 contains 16 residues. Losses at the gene ends were 7 bases for V and 3 bases for J; bases not matched to a gene: 12. The CDR3 sequence: CASIDGTGREYTEAFF. The CDR3, as DNA: TGTGCCAGCATCGACGGGACAGGGAGGGAGTACACTGAAGCTTTCTTT.

This clone was counted between two and nine times. The chain recombines TRBV13 with TRBJ2-3; no reliable D call. With 2 bases removed from V and 3 bases from J, the gap between germline ends came to 9 bases. There are 14 residues in the CDR3. Germline CDR1 reads PRHDT; CDR2 reads FYEKMQ (reference sequence). The CDR3 loop is CASSLTIRTDTQYF. The DNA of the CDR3 is TGTGCCAGCAGCTTAACAATCAGGACAGATACGCAGTATTTT. Combining the CDR3 with reference TRBV13 and TRBJ2-3 gives the whole variable domain AAGVIQSPRHLIKEKRETATLKCYPIPRHDTVYWYQQGPGQDPQFLISFYEKMQSDKGSIPDRFSAQQFSDYHSELNMSSLELGDSALYFCASSLTIRTDTQYFGPGTRLTVL.